Each of the 17 T cell receptor beta chains below was sequenced from the same sample in a study of blood T cell repertoires in COVID-19. Libraries were prepared by immunoSEQ multiplex PCR; TCRdb keeps only in-frame clonotypes and omits some of them. The data contain around 200,000 clones, roughly 90% of them singletons. Sequencing was carried out using peripheral blood. The receptors here all came from a man aged 40-49 years with acute or convalescent COVID-19.

The rearrangement uses TRBV6-5 and TRBJ1-1; D uncertain. This CDR3 spans 16 amino acids. From germline, CDR1 is MNHEY and CDR2 SVGAGI. The V end was cut by 4 bases, the J end by 4 bases, with 19 bases between. The CDR3 spells CASSSLQFSRATEAFF. CDR3 nucleotides: TGTGCCAGCAGTTCCCTACAGTTCTCGAGGGCCACTGAAGCTTTCTTT.

This chain connects TRBV6-6 to TRBJ1-1, with TRBD1 as a possible D gene (6 bases). V was trimmed by 8 bases and J by 11 bases, leaving 18 bases between them. CDR3 size: 12 residues. Per the germline V gene, CDR1 is MNHNY and CDR2 is SVGAGI (reference sequence). The CDR3 sequence is CASHVAQGRAFF. The DNA of the CDR3 is TGTGCCAGCCACGTGGCACAGGGTAGGGCTTTCTTT.

The V and J genes are TRBV7-8 and TRBJ1-4; TRBD1 is a possible D gene (5 bases). Per the germline V gene, CDR1 is SGHVS and CDR2 is FQNEAQ. Trimming removed 5 bases at V and 7 bases at J, with 8 bases between. The CDR3 is 12 amino acids. CDR3 in DNA: TGTGCCAGCAGCCCTAGGGGTGAAAAACTGTTTTTT. This gives the protein CASSPRGEKLFF.

The chain employs TRBV4-1 and TRBJ2-2; 9 nucleotides line up with TRBD1. Germline-derived CDR1 and CDR2 are MGHRA and YSYEKL. With 4 bases clipped from V and 2 bases from J, the junction kept 11 bases outside the gene matches. The CDR3 totals 18 residues. In DNA form, the CDR3 reads TGCGCCAGCAGCCCGCTGGGACAGGGAGGGGGTAACACCGGGGAGCTGTTTTTT. Its protein product is CASSPLGQGGGNTGELFF.

J is TRBJ1-2 and V is TRBV11-2; 8 bases line up with TRBD1. CDR3 length: 17 residues. The junction had 11 bases not matched to a gene; V was cut back by 0 bases and J by 5 bases. CDR1 SGHAT and CDR2 FQNNGV come from the germline V gene. DNA of the CDR3: TGTGCCAGCAGCTTAGAAATGACAGGGGAGGGGCCATATGGCTACACCTTC. This translates into CASSLEMTGEGPYGYTF. Looking up the rest from reference TRBV11-2 and TRBJ1-2 gives the full variable domain: EAGVAQSPRYKIIEKRQSVAFWCNPISGHATLYWYQQILGQGPKLLIQFQNNGVVDDSQLPKDRFSAERLKGVDSTLKIQPAKLEDSAVYLCASSLEMTGEGPYGYTFGSGTRLTVV.

The J gene is TRBJ2-7, the V gene TRBV13, with TRBD1 identical over 10 bases. V was pared by 5 bases and J by 1 base, with 2 bases of the junction left unmatched. The germline CDR1 and CDR2 sequences are PRHDT and FYEKMQ (reference sequence). The length of the CDR3 is 14 residues. The CDR3, as DNA: TGTGCCAGCAGCGGGACAGGGGAATCCTACGAGCAGTACTTC. Translating it yields CASSGTGESYEQYF.

The V call is TRBV7-2, the J call TRBJ1-1; 9 bases are a match to TRBD1. This CDR3 contains 14 residues. Unmatched junction bases numbered 1, after V lost 5 bases and J lost 0 bases. Per germline, CDR1 SGHTA and CDR2 FQGNSA. The CDR3 protein is CASSRDRVNTEAFF. CDR3 coding DNA: TGTGCCAGCAGCAGGGACAGGGTGAACACTGAAGCTTTCTTT.

The CDR3 coding sequence is TGTGCCAGCAGTGAAACGGGTAGCGGGGCGTCGCAGTACTTC. Translating gives CASSETGSGASQYF. The rearrangement uses TRBV25-1 and TRBJ2-7, with 8 nucleotides matching TRBD2. After removal of 2 bases from V and 9 bases from J, the junction contained 9 bases not matched to a gene. Germline loops: CDR1 MGHDK, CDR2 SYGVNS. The CDR3 totals 14 residues.

V is TRBV19 and J is TRBJ2-1; TRBD2 agrees at 12 bases. V lost 1 base to trimming and J lost 1 base; unmatched junction nucleotides: 2. The germline V gene encodes CDR1 LNHDA and CDR2 SQIVND (reference sequence). CDR3 length: 17 residues. CDR3 amino acids: CASSIGLAGGSYNEQFF. CDR3 nucleotide sequence: TGTGCCAGTAGTATAGGGCTAGCGGGGGGGTCCTACAATGAGCAGTTCTTC.

This chain joins TRBV7-9 and TRBJ2-7; TRBD1 matches 9 bases. J gave up 4 bases and V 3 bases, and 4 bases lay outside the gene matches. Germline CDR1 reads SEHNR; CDR2 reads FQNEAQ (reference sequence). CDR3 length: 14 amino acids. CDR3 coding DNA: TGTGCCAGCAGCTTTACAGGGGGCATTTACGAGCAGTACTTC. Translating gives CASSFTGGIYEQYF.

The V gene is TRBV3-1 (or the pseudogene TRBV3-2), the J gene TRBJ2-3; TRBD1 might be the D (6 bases). CDR3 size: 20 residues. Trimming removed 4 bases at V and 1 base at J, with 27 bases between. Germline values: CDR1 LGHDT, CDR2 YNNKEL (reference sequence). As DNA, the CDR3 is TGTGCCAGCAGCCTCCTAGGGAGTACGCAGGGGCCCCAGGGCACAGATACGCAGTATTTT. Translated, it gives CASSLLGSTQGPQGTDTQYF.

The chain combines TRBV10-3 with TRBJ1-2, with D perhaps matching TRBD1 (6 bases). Germline CDR1 is ENHRY and CDR2 is SYGVKD. This CDR3 contains 16 residues. V lost 0 bases and J lost 8, with 19 bases in between. CDR3 in amino acids: CAISESTKGTGRGYTF. The CDR3, as DNA: TGTGCCATCAGTGAGTCGACGAAGGGAACAGGGCGCGGCTACACCTTC.

The rearrangement joins TRBV7-9 to TRBJ2-3; 10 bases fit TRBD2. The CDR3 has 16 amino acids. Germline V gene lookup returns CDR1 SEHNR and CDR2 FQNEAQ (reference sequence). Trimming removed 6 bases from V and 5 bases from J; junction bases left unmatched: 11. The CDR3 loop is CASSYTSGVGRDTQYF. The CDR3 DNA reads TGTGCCAGCAGTTATACTAGCGGGGTGGGACGAGATACGCAGTATTTT. The whole variable domain, remainder taken from reference TRBV7-9 and TRBJ2-3, is DTGVSQNPRHKITKRGQNVTFRCDPISEHNRLYWYRQTLGQGPEFLTYFQNEAQLEKSRLLSDRFSAERPKGSFSTLEIQRTEQGDSAMYLCASSYTSGVGRDTQYFGPGTRLTVL.

V and J are TRBV25-1 and TRBJ2-3; 9 nucleotides agree with TRBD1. The germline V gene has CDR1 MGHDK and CDR2 SYGVNS. The CDR3 length is 13 residues. J gave up 3 bases and V 6 bases, and 1 base lay outside the gene matches. This CDR3 is CASRGTGTDTQYF. DNA of the CDR3: TGTGCCAGCAGAGGGACAGGGACAGATACGCAGTATTTT.

This rearrangement joins TRBV9 to TRBJ2-3; 8 bases map to TRBD2. The CDR3 is 16 amino acids. Per germline, CDR1 SGDLS and CDR2 YYNGEE. The V segment lost 0 bases and the J segment 1 base; nucleotides outside the gene matches: 4. The CDR3 DNA is TGTGCCAGCAGCGTAGGAAATAGCGGGGGCACAGATACGCAGTATTTT. It encodes CASSVGNSGGTDTQYF.

The gene calls are TRBV15 and TRBJ1-5, with TRBD1 as a possible D gene (5 bases). CDR1 and CDR2 from the germline V gene are LNHNV and YYDKDF (reference sequence). V was pared by 0 bases and J by 6 bases, with 18 bases between. The CDR3 contains 17 residues. The CDR3 nucleotides are TGTGCCACCAGCAGAGATCAGGGCAGGCCACGGTTTCAGCCCCAGCATTTT. Protein sequence: CATSRDQGRPRFQPQHF.

The J gene is TRBJ2-7, the V gene TRBV6-5; TRBD2 agrees at 7 bases. V lost 6 bases, J lost 2 bases, and 7 bases stayed unmatched. The CDR3 contains 14 residues. The V gene's germline CDR1 is MNHEY and CDR2 SVGAGI. The CDR3 DNA follows: TGTGCCAGCAGCAGGCGGGACTATCCCTACGAGCAGTACTTC. Its translation: CASSRRDYPYEQYF.